This T cell receptor (beta chain) was sequenced for a study of blood T cell repertoires in COVID-19. Overall study: There were acute and convalescent COVID-19 samples, and they came from the United States, Italy and Spain. The cDNA or gDNA used as material had been derived from T cells, B-cell-depleted T cells, or PBMCs.

CDR3 length: 12 amino acids. The germline V gene encodes CDR1 SQVTM and CDR2 ANQGSEA. With 4 bases removed from V and 2 bases from J, the gap between germline ends came to 8 bases. The study counted Cohort 3 donors as recovered given two negative PCRs, clearance, or symptom resolution. The protocol was immunoSEQ multiplex PCR, while the TCRdb copy is restricted to in-frame clones and leaves out a portion. The sample includes about 400,000 clones, roughly 86% of them seen just once. The V gene is TRBV29-1, the J gene TRBJ2-5; D is unclear. The clonotype originates from a woman in her 30s who had recovered from COVID-19. The specimen sequenced was PBMCs or T cells enriched from blood (not recorded which). The CDR3 DNA follows: TGCAGCGTTGGGGCATCACAAGAGACCCAGTACTTC. This translates into CSVGASQETQYF.